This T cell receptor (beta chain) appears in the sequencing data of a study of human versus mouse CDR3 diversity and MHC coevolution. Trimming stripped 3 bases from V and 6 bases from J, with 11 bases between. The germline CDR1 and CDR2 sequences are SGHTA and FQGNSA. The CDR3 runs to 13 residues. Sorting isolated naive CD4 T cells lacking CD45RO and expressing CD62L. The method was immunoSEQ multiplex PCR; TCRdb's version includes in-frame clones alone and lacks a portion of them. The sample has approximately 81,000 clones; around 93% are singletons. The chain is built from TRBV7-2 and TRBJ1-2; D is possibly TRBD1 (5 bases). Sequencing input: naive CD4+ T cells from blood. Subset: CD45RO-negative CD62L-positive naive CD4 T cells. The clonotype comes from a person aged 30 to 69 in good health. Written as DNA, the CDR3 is TGTGCCAGCAGCTTGTCTGGGGGGGATGGCTACACCTTC. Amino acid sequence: CASSLSGGDGYTF.